These T cell receptor beta chains were read from a single sample in a study of regulatory T cells in long-lasting Graves disease. One entry per CDR3 protein results from TCRdb running MiXCR on the multiplex PCR reads. The table records about 530,000 distinct CDR3 sequences, 15% to 20% of them present only once. These data are also associated with another study on T cells in Graves' hyperthyroidism and ophthalmopathy.

This specimen consisted of peripheral blood mononuclear cells (PBMCs), obtained at new diagnosis, from a patient treated with antithyroid drugs. The receptors were gathered from a woman aged 35-60 years with Graves disease. Both conserved end residues are part of each CDR3. A D gene is named only where the DNA matches it firmly. Size values are once, few and many counts, or a class for expanded clones, and some rows have none.

TRBV30	TRBJ1-2	many	TRBD1	CAWQLTTGDYGYTF	TGTGCCTGGCAATTGACGACAGGGGACTATGGCTACACCTTC
TRBV12-3/TRBV12-4	TRBJ1-2	many	.	CASTGDRNYGYTF	TGTGCCAGCACCGGCGACAGGAACTATGGCTACACCTTC
TRBV4-1	TRBJ2-7	many	TRBD1	CASSQTGGREQYF	TGCGCCAGCAGCCAAACAGGGGGCCGGGAGCAGTACTTC
TRBV3-1	TRBJ2-1	few	.	CASSQEKLRTTRNEQFF	TGTGCCAGCAGCCAAGAAAAGCTTAGAACAACGCGCAATGAGCAGTTCTTC
TRBV2	TRBJ2-5	.	TRBD2	CASSVQTEGLAGPAETQYF	TGTGCCAGCAGTGTCCAAACCGAGGGACTAGCGGGGCCGGCGGAGACCCAGTACTTC
TRBV12-3/TRBV12-4	TRBJ2-5	many	.	CASASPGSETQYF	TGTGCCAGCGCCAGCCCAGGGTCAGAGACCCAGTACTTC
TRBV7-2	TRBJ2-2	.	.	CASSLGIFLELFF	TGTGCCAGCAGCTTAGGGATCTTTCTGGAGCTGTTTTTT
TRBV3-1	TRBJ1-1	many	.	CASSHGGYEAFF	TGTGCCAGCAGCCACGGAGGGTATGAAGCTTTCTTT
TRBV30	TRBJ1-5	many	TRBD1	CAFGQGQLVQPQHF	TGTGCCTTCGGACAGGGGCAGCTTGTTCAGCCCCAGCATTTT
TRBV6-9	TRBJ1-1	.	.	CASSYTQDLGTEAFF	TGTGCCAGCAGTTACACACAGGACCTAGGAACTGAAGCTTTCTTT
TRBV11-2	TRBJ2-2	many	.	CASSLVGGGTGELFF	TGTGCCAGCAGCTTAGTTGGAGGGGGGACCGGGGAGCTGTTTTTT
TRBV5-1	TRBJ1-1	many	.	CASSPTAEMNTEAFF	TGCGCCAGCAGCCCGACAGCGGAGATGAACACTGAAGCTTTCTTT
TRBV6-1	TRBJ2-6	few	TRBD1	CASRRDRGFSGANVLTF	TGTGCCAGTCGCCGGGACAGGGGTTTCTCTGGGGCCAACGTCCTGACTTTC
TRBV4-1	TRBJ1-2	many	.	CASSPNSAYGYTF	TGCGCCAGCAGCCCAAACTCAGCCTATGGCTACACCTTC
TRBV19	TRBJ2-1	.	.	CASSSLDSAYNEQFF	TGTGCCAGTAGTTCCTTGGACAGTGCCTACAATGAGCAGTTCTTC
TRBV2	TRBJ2-7	many	TRBD2	CASSGRGTSSYEQYF	TGTGCCAGCAGCGGGAGGGGGACATCCTCCTACGAGCAGTACTTC
TRBV20-1	TRBJ2-3	many	TRBD2	CSARDLAGGNTDTQYF	TGCAGTGCTAGAGATCTCGCGGGGGGAAACACAGATACGCAGTATTTT
TRBV12-3/TRBV12-4	TRBJ1-1	many	TRBD1	CASSFDRVVNTEAFF	TGTGCCAGCAGTTTCGACAGGGTTGTGAACACTGAAGCTTTCTTT
TRBV12-3/TRBV12-4	TRBJ1-1	many	.	CASSLHRLNTEAFF	TGTGCCAGCAGTTTACACCGATTGAACACTGAAGCTTTCTTT
TRBV7-2	TRBJ1-2	.	.	CASSTKATGPGSNYGYTF	TGTGCCAGCAGCACCAAGGCGACAGGTCCGGGGTCTAACTATGGCTACACCTTC
TRBV15	TRBJ1-2	few	.	CATSKGVGSRGDYTF	TGTGCCACCAGCAAAGGGGTGGGCAGCCGAGGTGACTACACCTTC
TRBV20-1	TRBJ1-1	many	.	CSAREGHTEAFF	TGCAGTGCTAGAGAGGGACACACTGAAGCTTTCTTT
TRBV6-1	TRBJ2-1	.	TRBD2	CASRLGLAGYNEQFF	TGTGCCAGCCGCTTGGGACTAGCGGGTTACAATGAGCAGTTCTTC
TRBV27	TRBJ2-7	many	TRBD1	CASGGAGGGYEQYF	TGTGCCAGCGGCGGGGCAGGGGGCGGCTACGAGCAGTACTTC
TRBV12-3/TRBV12-4	TRBJ2-3	.	.	CATSPAVAITDTQYF	TGTGCCACGTCCCCTGCAGTAGCGATCACAGATACGCAGTATTTT
TRBV27	TRBJ2-5	.	.	CASSFRPPEGLETQYF	TGTGCCAGCAGTTTTCGCCCCCCGGAGGGGCTCGAGACCCAGTACTTC
TRBV6-1	TRBJ2-1	few	.	CASGTTKNEQFF	TGTGCCAGTGGGACAACAAAGAATGAGCAGTTCTTC
TRBV18	TRBJ2-2	few	TRBD1	CASSPQKGTGNTGELFF	TGTGCCAGCTCACCGCAGAAGGGGACAGGGAACACCGGGGAGCTGTTTTTT